This record looks at one T cell receptor (beta chain) sequence and its context. With 4 bases clipped from V and 0 bases from J, the junction kept 1 base outside the gene matches. The CDR3 runs 14 residues. The germline V gene encodes CDR1 MGHRA and CDR2 YSYEKL. The data are from a study of T cells in tumors after PD-1 blockade. Clones were sequenced by immunoSEQ multiplex PCR, and TCRdb holds only the in-frame ones, with some missing. There are tens of thousands of clones in the sample; 80% occur only once, and 13% lies in the top ten. Input was about 550 ng to 6,500 ng of genomic DNA from tumor or blood.

The V call is TRBV4-1, the J call TRBJ2-3; 7 bases match TRBD2. This specimen consisted of PBMCs, obtained before anti-PD-1 treatment. The TCR originated in a human donor with basal cell carcinoma. CDR3 DNA sequence: TGCGCCAGCAGCCCGCGGGGGAGCACAGATACGCAGTATTTT. Translation gives CASSPRGSTDTQYF.